The 11 T cell receptor beta chains below come from one sample, sequenced in a study of blood T cell repertoires in COVID-19. The protocol was immunoSEQ multiplex PCR, while the TCRdb copy is restricted to in-frame clones and leaves out a portion. This table has some 220,000 clones, around 84% appearing once. Sequencing was carried out using peripheral blood. These receptors were collected from a human donor in a cohort sampled during active COVID-19.

V gene TRBV7-2 combines with J gene TRBJ2-5; the D gene is possibly TRBD1 (5 bases). The CDR3 contains 15 residues. V was pared by 2 bases and J by 4 bases, with 14 bases between. Germline CDR1 SGHTA, CDR2 FQGNSA. CDR3 residues: CASSLSGATGETQYF. CDR3 nucleotide sequence: TGTGCCAGCAGCTTATCAGGAGCAACAGGAGAGACCCAGTACTTC. Full variable domain (remainder filled in from reference TRBV7-2 and TRBJ2-5): GAGVSQSPSNKVTEKGKDVELRCDPISGHTALYWYRQSLGQGLEFLIYFQGNSAPDKSGLPSDRFSAERTGGSVSTLTIQRTQQEDSAVYLCASSLSGATGETQYFGPGTRLLVL.

The chain couples TRBV7-2 to TRBJ2-7; 11 positions match TRBD1. This CDR3 contains 15 residues. With 4 bases clipped from V and 4 bases from J, the junction kept 6 bases outside the gene matches. Germline V gene data show CDR1 as SGHTA and CDR2 as FQGNSA. DNA of the CDR3: TGTGCCAGCAGCTCTAGGACAGGGGGCGCGTACGAGCAGTACTTC. Its protein product is CASSSRTGGAYEQYF. The full variable domain, rest sourced from reference TRBV7-2 and TRBJ2-7, is GAGVSQSPSNKVTEKGKDVELRCDPISGHTALYWYRQSLGQGLEFLIYFQGNSAPDKSGLPSDRFSAERTGGSVSTLTIQRTQQEDSAVYLCASSSRTGGAYEQYFGPGTRLTVT.

The chain has TRBV7-9 and TRBJ2-1; weak D call: TRBD1 (6 bases). Germline lookup yields CDR1 SEHNR and CDR2 FQNEAQ (reference sequence). This CDR3 has 15 amino acids. Trimming removed 2 bases from V and 3 bases from J, with 11 bases in between. This CDR3 reads CASSLNQGHYNEQFF. The CDR3 coding sequence is TGTGCCAGCAGCTTAAACCAGGGGCACTACAATGAGCAGTTCTTC.

The V gene is TRBV28, the J gene TRBJ1-5; TRBD1 agrees at 7 bases. CDR1 is MDHEN, CDR2 SYDVKM, per germline. Trimming removed 6 bases from V and 4 bases from J; junction bases left unmatched: 6. This CDR3 has 14 residues. The CDR3 bases are TGTGCCAGCAGCCGTGGACAGGATAATCAGCCCCAGCATTTT. Its translation is CASSRGQDNQPQHF.

The J gene is TRBJ2-7, the V gene TRBV3-1 (or the pseudogene TRBV3-2); no firm D call. This CDR3 spans 12 amino acids. Between the trimmed V and J ends, which lost 1 base and 6 bases, there was a span of 7 bases. CDR1 and CDR2 from the germline V gene are LGHDT and YNNKEL (reference sequence). CDR3 bases: TGTGCCAGCAGCCAAGCTATTGGCGAGCAGTACTTC. Amino acids: CASSQAIGEQYF.

The CDR3 sequence is CASSPGLAGYNEQFF. DNA of the CDR3: TGTGCCAGCTCACCCGGCCTAGCGGGATACAATGAGCAGTTCTTC. The V gene is TRBV18, the J gene TRBJ2-1, with 9 bases identical to TRBD2. J was trimmed by 4 bases and V by 3 bases; bases with no gene match: 4. This CDR3 contains 15 residues. CDR1 and CDR2 from the germline V gene are KGHSH and LQKENI.

The chain is built from TRBV2 and TRBJ2-5; 10 positions match TRBD2. The J segment lost 2 bases and the V segment lost 2 bases, leaving 11 bases of the junction unmatched. CDR1 and CDR2 from the germline V gene are SNHLY and FYNNEI. The CDR3 is 18 residues long. The CDR3 bases are TGTGCCAGCAGTGAATTTATGGTAGCGGGGGGTGGGCAAGAGACCCAGTACTTC. Its protein product is CASSEFMVAGGGQETQYF.

The J gene is TRBJ2-5, the V gene TRBV29-1, with D tentatively TRBD2 (6 bases). Trimming shortened V by 0 bases and J by 0 bases, and 11 bases separated the two germline ends. The CDR3 contains 15 residues. Germline assignment: CDR1 SQVTM and CDR2 ANQGSEA. The CDR3 loop is CSVEDPRRDQETQYF. The CDR3 DNA reads as TGCAGCGTTGAAGACCCCCGGAGGGACCAAGAGACCCAGTACTTC.

V and J are TRBV28 and TRBJ2-2; TRBD2 might be the D (6 bases). Looked up from germline, CDR1 is MDHEN and CDR2 is SYDVKM. The CDR3 loop spans 16 amino acids. Deletions cut 6 bases from V and 3 bases from J, with 17 bases between. DNA for the CDR3: TGTGCCAGCAGCCCAGCGGGTCTCGGGCACACCGGGGAGCTGTTTTTT. Residues: CASSPAGLGHTGELFF.

The chain has TRBV6-1 and TRBJ2-5, with 9 bases identical to TRBD1. Losses at the gene ends were 3 bases for V and 5 bases for J; bases not matched to a gene: 7. Germline-derived CDR1 and CDR2 are MNHNS and SASEGT. CDR3 length: 15 residues. CDR3 coding DNA: TGTGCCAGCAGTGATAAAGACAGGGGGTGGGAGACCCAGTACTTC. Its protein is CASSDKDRGWETQYF.

The chain joins TRBV19 to TRBJ2-7, with 8 nucleotides matching TRBD1. Germline CDR1 LNHDA, CDR2 SQIVND (reference sequence). The CDR3 spans 17 residues. J gave up 2 bases and V 5 bases, and 14 bases lay outside the gene matches. The CDR3 loop reads CASSLPGTGKEPYEQYF. CDR3 bases: TGTGCCAGTAGTTTACCCGGGACAGGCAAAGAGCCCTACGAGCAGTACTTC.